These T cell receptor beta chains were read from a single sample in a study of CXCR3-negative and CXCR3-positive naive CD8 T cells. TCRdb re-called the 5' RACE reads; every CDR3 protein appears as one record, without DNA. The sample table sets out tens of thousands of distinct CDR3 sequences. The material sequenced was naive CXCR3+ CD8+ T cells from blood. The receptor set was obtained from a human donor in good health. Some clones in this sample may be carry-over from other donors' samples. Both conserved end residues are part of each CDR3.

CAIGQGLDTQYF	12	TRBV6-6	TRBJ2-3
CASSQGRTPNTGELFF	16	TRBV4-3	TRBJ2-2
CASSFSGGGMTDTQYF	16	TRBV28	TRBJ2-3
CASSTVRIAETQYF	14	TRBV28	TRBJ2-5
CASSSQLDDVGNQPQHF	17	TRBV28	TRBJ1-5
CASSRGGDLREQYF	14	TRBV4-2	TRBJ2-7
CASSAGQGNSPLHF	14	TRBV2	TRBJ1-6
CASSEDSQFYNEQFF	15	TRBV2	TRBJ2-1
CASRLGGYNEQLF	13	TRBV6-5	TRBJ2-1
CASSLAGKGKAGANVLTF	18	TRBV5-1	TRBJ2-6
CASSPTSTDTQYF	13	TRBV3-1	TRBJ2-3
CASSHQRIYNSPLHF	15	TRBV14	TRBJ1-6
CASSYPRNEQFF	12	TRBV5-6	TRBJ2-1
CASSLDAGTGGNEQFF	16	TRBV28	TRBJ2-1
CASGKGARGNQPQHF	15	TRBV28	TRBJ1-5
CSAPPRTSIGGELFF	15	TRBV20-1	TRBJ2-2
CASSHGGDTGELFF	14	TRBV7-6	TRBJ2-2
CASSLAELRGPYEQYF	16	TRBV5-5	TRBJ2-7
CASSRTSGPHNEQFF	15	TRBV6-5	TRBJ2-1
CSVVLMGNIQYF	12	TRBV29-1	TRBJ2-4